Sequencing of this T cell receptor (beta chain) was carried out in a study of neurological immune-mediated disorders (dated by TCRdb to about 2019). Regarding the research as a whole: Of the approximately 34 multiple sclerosis patients, 31 had relapsing-remitting MS and 3 had secondary progressive MS. The study compared peripheral blood TCR-beta repertoires of HTLV-I-associated myelopathy (HAM/TSP) patients, multiple sclerosis patients and healthy controls using UMI-based sequencing. Of the 68 subjects in the cohort, around 15 were HAM/TSP patients, around 34 were multiple sclerosis patients, and some 20 were healthy controls. Longitudinal samples, technical triplicates and paired sorted CD4+ and CD8+ T-cell subsets, alongside PBMC samples, were included among the approximately 99 TCR-beta libraries.

CDR1 and CDR2, looked up from the germline V gene, are SGHRS and YFSETQ. V and J lose 0 bases and 3 bases, and a span of 13 bases separates them. The CDR3 starts with the cysteine, ends with the phenylalanine, and has 15 residues. Only the CDR3 DNA stays, 45 bases, in frame from base 1. This clonotype occurred many times. No antigen is known for it. No much larger clone is present one base from it, and per-base qualities are unavailable. Points the paper makes about the study in general: No identical CDR3 amino acid sequences were found to be shared among expanded clones across subjects, suggesting that TCR-beta repertoires were private in all groups. TCR clonal expansion was highest in HAM/TSP patients and lowest in MS patients, with MS patients falling below even healthy controls. In phylogenetic analysis, the repertoires of 18 of 34 MS patients grouped into a cluster of related CDR3 sequences, which suggests a possible signature at the repertoire level. No clinical or MRI features were associated with the MS cluster, and the authors said that larger cohorts are needed.

Unsorted PBMC libraries were generated from 2 million PBMCs stored in RNAlater at -80 °C until RNA extraction. The multiple sclerosis patients were enrolled in a US clinical protocol that evaluated disease progression with magnetic resonance imaging. Peripheral blood was subjected to Ficoll-Hypaque density gradient centrifugation to isolate PBMCs, which were then cryopreserved in liquid nitrogen. cDNA was synthesized by template-switch 5'RACE using a primer carrying a 10-nucleotide random unique molecular identifier by which each TCR transcript was tagged. Each sequencing run produced over 200 million TCR-beta sequences covering 15-18 subjects. The RNeasy kit was used for extraction of total RNA. TCR-beta VDJ regions were amplified with primers for the TCR constant region and the 5'RACE anchor, using the KAPA Real-time Library Amplification kit. Sample indexes and Illumina adaptors were added in a first PCR, after which library yield was increased in a second PCR. After purification with Ampure beads, the TCR product of roughly 650 bp was size-selected on a 2% E-gel SizeSelection system. Before pooling, libraries had their quality checked on a Bioanalyzer, their concentration measured with Qubit, and their quantity determined with the Kapa Library Quantification kit. An Illumina HiSeq 2500 was used to sequence the libraries paired-end at 2 x 150 bp. To increase sequence diversity, about 25-31% phiX was spiked into each library pool. The authors' pipeline ran thus. The UMI-based MiGEC pipeline processed quality-filtered reads and removed over 75% of raw TCR sequences during error correction. IMGT germline references were used for alignment of VDJ genes, and clonotypes were defined by a unique CDR3 amino acid sequence together with V-J genes. Clonal expansion, Shannon diversity and CDR3 relatedness were evaluated with VDJtools (CalcPairwiseDistances, ClusterSamples), while phylogenetic trees were built in CLCbio workbench. Using coefficient-of-variation modelling across technical triplicates, the study counted a clone as expanded if it had at least 8 unique UMIs. TCRdb reprocessed the public reads (quality trimming at Q25 with fastp, clone calling with MiXCR) and kept in-frame beta chains. Rows matching on CDR3 protein sequence are summarized as one entry with the most common DNA and genes. The V and J calls shown here were made by TCRdb, not taken from the authors' results. The table for this sample lists around 46,000 distinct CDR3 sequences; 4.5% of them were counted only once. The ten largest clones take up approximately 5.4% of the sample.

The receptor was derived from a woman in her sixties with multiple sclerosis. The chain is made from TRBV5-1 and TRBJ2-7, with a weak D call of TRBD1 (5 bases match). Specimen: PBMCs. The nucleotide sequence is given as TGCGCCAGCAGCTTGGACAGGCAGCTTAACTACGAGCAGTACTTC. It specifies CASSLDRQLNYEQYF. Where the CDR3 stops, the reference TRBV5-1 and TRBJ2-7 genes take over; the full variable domain is KAGVTQTPRYLIKTRGQQVTLSCSPISGHRSVSWYQQTPGQGLQFLFEYFSETQRNKGNFPGRFSGRQFSNSRSEMNVSTLELGDSALYLCASSLDRQLNYEQYFGPGTRLTVT.